A single sample gave rise to the 24 T cell receptor beta chains below, sequenced in a study of PD-1 blockade in classical Hodgkin lymphoma. Sequencing was performed with immunoSEQ multiplex PCR; in TCRdb, only in-frame clones are kept and a portion is missing. In the table there are 30,000 to 35,000 clones, roughly four fifths of which are singletons. Brentuximab vedotin exposure varied among the patients, all of whom had relapsed after autologous stem cell transplantation. The input for sequencing was peripheral blood mononuclear cells (PBMCs), taken at baseline. These receptors came from a human donor with classical Hodgkin lymphoma.

The V call is TRBV7-2, the J call TRBJ1-5, with D uncertain. CDR3 length: 13 residues. Trimming left V 4 bases short and J 3 bases short, with 7 bases between. Germline-derived CDR1 and CDR2 are SGHTA and FQGNSA. Written as DNA, the CDR3 is TGTGCCAGCAGCTCCTCACCCAATCAGCCCCAGCATTTT. Protein: CASSSSPNQPQHF.

The chain recombines TRBV10-3 with TRBJ1-2; D unclear. The germline gives CDR1 ENHRY, CDR2 SYGVKD. The CDR3 consists of 13 residues. V was trimmed by 4 bases and J by 4 bases, leaving 10 bases between them. This CDR3 is CAISGRSSYGYTF. The CDR3 coding sequence is TGTGCCATCAGTGGTCGTTCATCCTATGGCTACACCTTC.

V is TRBV5-1 and J is TRBJ2-2, with a possible D match to TRBD2 (6 bases). CDR3 size: 16 residues. V was clipped by 2 bases and J by 6 bases, with 17 bases between them. In germline, CDR1 is SGHRS, CDR2 YFSETQ. The CDR3 nucleotides read TGCGCCAGCAGCTTTCTTGGAGGGGAAGCCGCCGGGGAGCTGTTTTTT. Its translation is CASSFLGGEAAGELFF.

V gene TRBV18 combines with J gene TRBJ2-3; 9 positions match TRBD1. The CDR3 covers 15 residues. Germline CDR1 is KGHSH and CDR2 is LQKENI. Losses at the gene ends were 6 bases for V and 4 bases for J; bases not matched to a gene: 8. CDR3 bases: TGTGCCAGCTCGACCGGGACAGGGTTCGCAGATACGCAGTATTTT. Translation gives CASSTGTGFADTQYF.

V usage is TRBV6-5 and J usage is TRBJ2-7; the match to TRBD1 covers 11 bases. Germline CDR1 reads MNHEY; CDR2 reads SVGAGI. Trimming removed 4 bases from V and 4 bases from J; junction bases left unmatched: 6. This CDR3 contains 15 residues. The CDR3 protein is CASSSRTGGAYEQYF. The CDR3 coding sequence is TGTGCCAGCAGTTCACGGACAGGGGGCGCGTACGAGCAGTACTTC.

The gene calls are TRBV10-3 and TRBJ1-2, with TRBD1 as a possible D gene (5 bases). The V end lost 11 bases, the J end lost 6 bases, and 22 bases lay between the germline ends. CDR3 length: 14 residues. Looked up from germline, CDR1 is ENHRY and CDR2 is SYGVKD. CDR3 DNA: TGTGCCTCTAAAAGGGGCCAGCCGCAGAATGGCTACACCTTC. This translates into CASKRGQPQNGYTF.

The chain is built from TRBV13 and TRBJ2-7; D perhaps matches TRBD1 (5 bases). V was shortened by 4 bases and J by 1 base, with 23 bases between the two germline ends. Germline V gene data show CDR1 as PRHDT and CDR2 as FYEKMQ (reference sequence). The CDR3 is 18 residues long. CDR3 loop: CASSSRPSDRVDSYEQYF. The CDR3 nucleotides read TGTGCCAGCAGCTCCCGACCTTCAGACAGAGTTGATTCCTACGAGCAGTACTTC.

The chain links TRBV19 to TRBJ1-1; 9 positions match TRBD1. This CDR3 comprises 14 residues. V gave up 8 bases and J gave up 4 bases; unmatched junction bases: 8. CDR1 is LNHDA, CDR2 SQIVND, per germline (reference sequence). CDR3 residues: CASDRGRMGTEAFF. The CDR3 coding sequence is TGTGCCAGTGACAGGGGGAGAATGGGCACTGAAGCTTTCTTT. Full variable domain (outside the CDR3, taken from reference TRBV19 and TRBJ1-1): DGGITQSPKYLFRKEGQNVTLSCEQNLNHDAMYWYRQDPGQGLRLIYYSQIVNDFQKGDIAEGYSVSREKKESFPLTVTSAQKNPTAFYLCASDRGRMGTEAFFGQGTRLTVV.

The chain links TRBV11-3 to TRBJ1-6; possible D gene TRBD1, 6 bases. Germline V gene data show CDR1 as SGHNT and CDR2 as YENEEA. There are 14 residues in the CDR3. Trimming took off 5 bases at V and 10 bases at J, with 15 bases between the two ends. CDR3 bases: TGTGCCAGCAGCGCTGGACAGCCTGGATCACCCCTCCACTTT. Translation gives CASSAGQPGSPLHF.

The gene calls are TRBV7-9 and TRBJ1-5; D is uncertain. Germline CDR1 and CDR2: SEHNR and FQNEAQ (reference sequence). Trimming pared 5 bases from V and 9 bases from J, leaving 14 bases between. The CDR3 has 13 amino acids. The CDR3, as DNA: TGTGCCAGCAGCCCAAGGGCCGCCGCGCCCCAGCATTTT. Amino acids: CASSPRAAAPQHF.

The V call is TRBV29-1, the J call TRBJ1-1; D unresolved. This CDR3 is 11 amino acids long. Germline V lookup: CDR1 SQVTM, CDR2 ANQGSEA. The V and J ends lost 4 bases and 1 base respectively, with 4 bases between them. This CDR3 reads CSVGENTEAFF. CDR3 nucleotide sequence: TGCAGCGTTGGAGAGAACACTGAAGCTTTCTTT. The full variable domain, completed using reference TRBV29-1 and TRBJ1-1, is SAVISQKPSRDICQRGTSLTIQCQVDSQVTMMFWYRQQPGQSLTLIATANQGSEATYESGFVIDKFPISRPNLTFSTLTVSNMSPEDSSIYLCSVGENTEAFFGQGTRLTVV.

The chain recombines TRBV20-1 with TRBJ2-5; D unclear. The CDR3 covers 10 residues. Trimming shortened V by 4 bases and J by 5 bases, and 5 bases separated the two germline ends. Per the germline V gene, CDR1 is DFQATT and CDR2 is SNEGSKA (reference sequence). The CDR3 reads CSANGETQYF. In DNA form, the CDR3 reads TGCAGTGCTAATGGGGAGACCCAGTACTTC.

The chain employs TRBV5-1 and TRBJ1-5; tentatively, D is TRBD1 (6 bases). This CDR3 is 15 amino acids long. Trimming left V 0 bases short and J 6 bases short, with 13 bases between. CDR1 and CDR2 (germline): SGHRS, YFSETQ. CDR3 loop: CASSLDPDRRQPQHF. The DNA for the CDR3 is TGCGCCAGCAGCTTGGACCCAGACAGGCGTCAGCCCCAGCATTTT.

The chain is built from TRBV5-1 and TRBJ1-1; 7 nucleotides line up with TRBD1. V lost 1 base and J lost 3; bases outside the gene matches: 9. Germline V gene lookup returns CDR1 SGHRS and CDR2 YFSETQ. The CDR3 runs to 16 residues. The CDR3 bases are TGCGCCAGCAGCTTGCGGTCCCAACAGGGGCACACTGAAGCTTTCTTT. Residues: CASSLRSQQGHTEAFF.

V and J are TRBV27 and TRBJ2-1; D is perhaps TRBD1 or TRBD2 (5 bases each). The CDR3 runs 15 residues. Looked up from germline, CDR1 is MNHEY and CDR2 is SMNVEV (reference sequence). V gave up 3 bases and J gave up 7 bases, with 16 bases separating them. CDR3 nucleotides: TGTGCCAGCAGTTTCCCGATGAGGGGTTTAAATGAGCAGTTCTTC. It yields the protein CASSFPMRGLNEQFF.

This rearrangement joins TRBV4-1 to TRBJ2-3; D is uncertain. Germline lookup yields CDR1 MGHRA and CDR2 YSYEKL. This CDR3 is 14 amino acids long. V lost 1 base and J 5 bases, leaving 10 bases between the germline ends. CDR3 coding DNA: TGCGCCAGCAGCCAAGGACTCACGGGAGATACGCAGTATTTT. This encodes CASSQGLTGDTQYF.

This sequence joins TRBV27 and TRBJ2-7, with TRBD2 matching over 9 bases. The CDR3 runs to 14 residues. Germline trimming cut 4 bases from V and 2 bases from J; bases unmatched to any gene: 3. Germline V lookup: CDR1 MNHEY, CDR2 SMNVEV (reference sequence). The CDR3: CASSWTSATYEQYF. CDR3 nucleotides: TGTGCCAGCAGTTGGACTAGCGCTACCTACGAGCAGTACTTC.

The chain recombines TRBV9 with TRBJ1-5, with no clear D. The CDR3 is 15 residues long. Germline V lookup: CDR1 SGDLS, CDR2 YYNGEE. Trimming left V 0 bases short and J 1 base short, with 8 bases between. CDR3 nucleotides: TGTGCCAGCAGCGTAGGCGATCACAGCAATCAGCCCCAGCATTTT. Protein sequence: CASSVGDHSNQPQHF. The full variable domain, its missing parts supplied by reference TRBV9 and TRBJ1-5, is DSGVTQTPKHLITATGQRVTLRCSPRSGDLSVYWYQQSLDQGLQFLIQYYNGEERAKGNILERFSAQQFPDLHSELNLSSLELGDSALYFCASSVGDHSNQPQHFGDGTRLSIL.

There are a few counts of this clone. CDR3 DNA: TGTGCCAGCAGCCAGAACAGGGGGACAGGTACAGATACGCAGTATTTT. This codes for CASSQNRGTGTDTQYF. This chain links TRBV4-2 with TRBJ2-3; TRBD1 matches at 8 bases. The trim removed 3 bases at V and 3 bases at J, leaving 8 bases unmatched. CDR1 is LGHNA, CDR2 YNFKEQ, per germline. The CDR3 is 16 residues long.

V is TRBV9 and J is TRBJ2-3; D is unresolved. The V end lost 0 bases, the J end lost 1 base, and 6 bases lay between the germline ends. The CDR3 has 14 residues. The germline V gene has CDR1 SGDLS and CDR2 YYNGEE. The CDR3 region is CASSVDAGTDTQYF. CDR3 DNA: TGTGCCAGCAGCGTAGACGCAGGCACAGATACGCAGTATTTT.

The gene calls are TRBV19 and TRBJ1-2; the match to TRBD1 covers 8 bases. V shed 4 bases, J shed 0 bases, and the junction held 4 bases outside the gene matches. The CDR3 length is 15 residues. Germline assignment: CDR1 LNHDA and CDR2 SQIVND (reference sequence). DNA for the CDR3: TGTGCCAGTAGTAGGACAGGGACAGCTAACTATGGCTACACCTTC. It is translated as CASSRTGTANYGYTF.

The chain uses TRBV19 and TRBJ2-2; D is uncertain. Germline V gene data show CDR1 as LNHDA and CDR2 as SQIVND (reference sequence). The CDR3 loop spans 14 amino acids. The germline V and J ends were trimmed by 3 bases and 2 bases, with 7 bases remaining between them. CDR3 sequence reads: CASSIGFNTGELFF. Written as DNA, the CDR3 is TGTGCCAGTAGTATCGGCTTTAACACCGGGGAGCTGTTTTTT.

The rearrangement links TRBV18 to TRBJ1-1; D unresolved. The germline V gene has CDR1 KGHSH and CDR2 LQKENI. CDR3 length: 14 amino acids. The germline V and J ends were trimmed by 1 base and 5 bases, with 11 bases remaining between them. The DNA for the CDR3 is TGTGCCAGCTCACCACAGGGTTTGAGAACTGAAGCTTTCTTT. It is translated as CASSPQGLRTEAFF.

The chain joins TRBV11-2 to TRBJ2-7; the match to TRBD1 covers 12 bases. The length of the CDR3 is 16 residues. V was pared by 1 base and J by 4 bases, with 5 bases of the junction left unmatched. Germline V gene lookup returns CDR1 SGHAT and CDR2 FQNNGV. The CDR3 DNA follows: TGTGCCAGCAGCTTAGTGGCGGGACAGGGGGCGTACGAGCAGTACTTC. Protein sequence: CASSLVAGQGAYEQYF.